This TCR beta chain was documented in a study of patients and donors after allogeneic stem cell transplantation. The germline V gene encodes CDR1 MGHRA and CDR2 YSYEKL. V lost 3 bases and J lost 5; bases outside the gene matches: 8. CDR3 size: 16 residues. TCRdb recomputed calls from the RT-PCR reads with MiXCR, one row per CDR3 protein. The sample yields roughly 200,000 distinct CDR3 sequences, about 37% seen once. The sequence came from a human donor who was either an allogeneic HSCT recipient or a stem cell or donor lymphocyte infusion donor (not recorded which). It is not recorded whose cells these are; they may come from a transplant donor. The V gene is TRBV4-1, the J gene TRBJ1-5; TRBD1 matches at 9 bases. The sequencing input was blood, either unsorted or a sorted T cell fraction (not recorded which). The CDR3 DNA follows: TGCGCCAGCAGCCACCGAGACAGGGGGAGGGATCAGCCCCAGCATTTT. This sequence encodes CASSHRDRGRDQPQHF.